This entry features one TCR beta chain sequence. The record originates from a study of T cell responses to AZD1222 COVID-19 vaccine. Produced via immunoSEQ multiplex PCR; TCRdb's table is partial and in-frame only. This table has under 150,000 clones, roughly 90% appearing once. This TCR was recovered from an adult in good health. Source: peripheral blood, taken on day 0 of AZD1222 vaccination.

This CDR3 reads CASSIQGTNQETQYF. In DNA form, the CDR3 reads TGTGCCAGTAGTATTCAGGGGACAAATCAAGAGACCCAGTACTTC. V is TRBV19 and J is TRBJ2-5; D might be TRBD1 (6 bases). This CDR3 contains 15 residues. Deletions cut 3 bases from V and 2 bases from J, with 13 bases between. Germline CDR1 reads LNHDA; CDR2 reads SQIVND (reference sequence).